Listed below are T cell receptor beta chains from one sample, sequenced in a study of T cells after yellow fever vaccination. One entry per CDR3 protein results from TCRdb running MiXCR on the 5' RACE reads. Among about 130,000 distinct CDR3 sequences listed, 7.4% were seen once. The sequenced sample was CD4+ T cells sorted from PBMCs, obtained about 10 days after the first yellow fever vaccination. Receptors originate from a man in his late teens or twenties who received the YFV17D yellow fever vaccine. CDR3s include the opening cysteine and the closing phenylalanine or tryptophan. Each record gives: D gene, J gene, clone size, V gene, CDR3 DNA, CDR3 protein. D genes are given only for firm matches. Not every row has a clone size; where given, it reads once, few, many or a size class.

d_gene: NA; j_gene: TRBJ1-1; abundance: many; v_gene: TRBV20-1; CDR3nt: TGCAGTGCCCCAAGGGCGGGGTACGTGAACACTGAAGCTTTCTTT; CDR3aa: CSAPRAGYVNTEAFF
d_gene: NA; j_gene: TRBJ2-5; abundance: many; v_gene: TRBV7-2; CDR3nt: TGTGCCAGCACCTCAGGGGAGACCCAGTACTTC; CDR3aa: CASTSGETQYF
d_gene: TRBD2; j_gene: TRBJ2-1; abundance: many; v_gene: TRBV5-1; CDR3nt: TGCGCCAGCAGCACCGGCGGAGTAGCGGGGGGGCTGAACAATGAGCAGTTCTTC; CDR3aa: CASSTGGVAGGLNNEQFF
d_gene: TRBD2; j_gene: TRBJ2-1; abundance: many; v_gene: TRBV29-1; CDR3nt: TGCAGCGTTGAGCTCCTAGCGGGAATGAATGAGCAGTTCTTC; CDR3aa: CSVELLAGMNEQFF
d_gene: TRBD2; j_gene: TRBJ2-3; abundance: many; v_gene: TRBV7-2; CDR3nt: TGTGCCAGCAGCCAAAGACTAGCGGGGGTAGCGCAGTATTTT; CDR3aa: CASSQRLAGVAQYF
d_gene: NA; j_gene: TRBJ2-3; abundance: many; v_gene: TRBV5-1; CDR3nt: TGCGCCAGCAGCACCACCCCGACCCTAACAGATACGCAGTATTTT; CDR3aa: CASSTTPTLTDTQYF
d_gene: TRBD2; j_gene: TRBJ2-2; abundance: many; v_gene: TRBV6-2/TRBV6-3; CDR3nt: TGTGCCAGCAGTTACTCGACTAGCGGGGTCGGGGAGCTGTTTTTT; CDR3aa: CASSYSTSGVGELFF
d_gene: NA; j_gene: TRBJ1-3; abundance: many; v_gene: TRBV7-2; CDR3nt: TGTGCCAGCAGCTCTGCGGTGGCAGCCTCTGGAAACACCATATATTTT; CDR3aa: CASSSAVAASGNTIYF
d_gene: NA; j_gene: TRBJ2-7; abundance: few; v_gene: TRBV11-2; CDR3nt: TGTGCCAGCAGCTTGATACAGGACACTGAGGAGTACTTC; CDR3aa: CASSLIQDTEEYF
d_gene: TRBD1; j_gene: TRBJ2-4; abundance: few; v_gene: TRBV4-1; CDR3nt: TGCGCCAGCAGCCTACAGGGGACCAAAAACATTCAGTACTTC; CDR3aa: CASSLQGTKNIQYF
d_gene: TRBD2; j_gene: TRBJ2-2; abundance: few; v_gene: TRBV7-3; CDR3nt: TGTGCCAGCAGCCGGCGGGGGGGCGCCGGGGAGCTGTTTTTT; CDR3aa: CASSRRGGAGELFF
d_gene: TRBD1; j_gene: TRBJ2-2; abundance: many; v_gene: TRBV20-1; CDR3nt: TGCAGTGCTAGAAGACAGGGGGGGACCGGGGAGCTGTTTTTT; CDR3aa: CSARRQGGTGELFF
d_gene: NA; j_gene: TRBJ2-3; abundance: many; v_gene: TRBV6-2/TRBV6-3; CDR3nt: TGTGCCAGCTGGAGCGGGCCCGCAGATACGCAGTATTTT; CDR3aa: CASWSGPADTQYF
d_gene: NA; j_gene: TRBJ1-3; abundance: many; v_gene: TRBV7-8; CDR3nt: TGTGCCAGCAGCCGTGGACAGTCCTCTGGAAACACCATATATTTT; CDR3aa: CASSRGQSSGNTIYF
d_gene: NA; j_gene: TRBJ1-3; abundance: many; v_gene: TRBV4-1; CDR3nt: TGCGCCAGCAGCAGCTCGAACTCTGGAAACACCATATATTTT; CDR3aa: CASSSSNSGNTIYF
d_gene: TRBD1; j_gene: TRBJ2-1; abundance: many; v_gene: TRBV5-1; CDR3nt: TGCGCCAGCAGCTTAGGAGACAGGGGGCTCAATGAGCAGTTCTTC; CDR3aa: CASSLGDRGLNEQFF
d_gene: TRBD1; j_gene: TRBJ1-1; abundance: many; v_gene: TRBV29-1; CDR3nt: TGCAGCGGGACAGGGGGCTGGGGTATGAACATTGAAGCTTTCTTT; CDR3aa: CSGTGGWGMNIEAFF
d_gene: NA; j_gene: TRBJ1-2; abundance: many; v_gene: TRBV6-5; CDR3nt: TGTGCCAGCAGTTACTCGACCTTGAGAGACTATGGCTACACCTTC; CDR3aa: CASSYSTLRDYGYTF
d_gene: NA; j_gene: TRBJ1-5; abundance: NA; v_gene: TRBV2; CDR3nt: TGTGCCAGCAGTGACGAGACCGCTGGTAATCAGCCCCAGCATTTT; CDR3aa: CASSDETAGNQPQHF
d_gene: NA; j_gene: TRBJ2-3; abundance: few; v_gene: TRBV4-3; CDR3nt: TGCGCCAGCAGCCCAACCCCCGCGGTCCGCACAGATACGCAGTATTTT; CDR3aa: CASSPTPAVRTDTQYF
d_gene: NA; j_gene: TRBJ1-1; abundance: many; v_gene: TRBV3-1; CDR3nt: TGTGCCAGCAGCCAAGCAGACAGGAACACTGAAGCTTTCTTT; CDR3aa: CASSQADRNTEAFF
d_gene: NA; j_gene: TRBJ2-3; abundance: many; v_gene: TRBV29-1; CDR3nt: TGCAGCGTTGAATTTGCGGGGGCAAGCACAGATACGCAGTATTTT; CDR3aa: CSVEFAGASTDTQYF
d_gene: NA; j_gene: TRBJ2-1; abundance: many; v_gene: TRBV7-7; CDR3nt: TGTGCTAGCAGCTTAATGCACCCAGGGGACGAGCAGTTCTTC; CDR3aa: CASSLMHPGDEQFF
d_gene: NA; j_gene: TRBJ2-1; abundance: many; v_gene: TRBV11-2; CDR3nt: TGTGCCAGCAGCCTAGAACGAGTGGGCAATGAGCAGTTCTTC; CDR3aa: CASSLERVGNEQFF
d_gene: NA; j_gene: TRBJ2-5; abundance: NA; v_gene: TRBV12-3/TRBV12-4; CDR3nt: TGTGCCAGCAGTCGCAGGGCAGCAGAGACCCAGTACTTC; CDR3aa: CASSRRAAETQYF
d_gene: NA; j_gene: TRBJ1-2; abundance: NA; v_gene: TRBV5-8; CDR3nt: TGTGCCAGCAGCCCCAGGCTCGGCTATGGCTACACCTTC; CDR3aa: CASSPRLGYGYTF
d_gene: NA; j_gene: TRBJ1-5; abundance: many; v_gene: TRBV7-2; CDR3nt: TGTGCCAGCAGCTTAGATATAAATCAGCCCCAGCATTTT; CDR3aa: CASSLDINQPQHF
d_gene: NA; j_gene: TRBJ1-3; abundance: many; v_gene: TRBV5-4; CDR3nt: TGTGCCAGCGCCCGGCAGGGTGGGTCTGGAAACACCATATATTTT; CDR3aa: CASARQGGSGNTIYF
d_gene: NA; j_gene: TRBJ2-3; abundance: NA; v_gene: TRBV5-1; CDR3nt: TGCGCCAGCAGCTTGGGAGGCGGGGCAGGCACAGATACGCAGTATTTT; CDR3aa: CASSLGGGAGTDTQYF
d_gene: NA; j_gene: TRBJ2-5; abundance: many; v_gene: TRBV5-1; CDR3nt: TGCGCCAGCACCAAAGGGGAAGAGACCCAGTACTTC; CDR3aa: CASTKGEETQYF
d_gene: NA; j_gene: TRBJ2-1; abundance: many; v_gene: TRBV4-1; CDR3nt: TGCGCCAGCAGCCAACCTACGGGTTATGGGTCCTACAATGAGCAGTTCTTC; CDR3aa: CASSQPTGYGSYNEQFF
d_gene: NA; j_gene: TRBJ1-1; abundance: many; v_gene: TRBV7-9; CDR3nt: TGTGCCAGCAGCCAAGGGCGAGTCATGAACACTGAAGCTTTCTTT; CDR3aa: CASSQGRVMNTEAFF
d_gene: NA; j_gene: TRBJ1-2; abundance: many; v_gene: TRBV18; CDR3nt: TGTGCCAGCTCACCAGAAGCAGGGGCCGCTCAAAACGGCAACTATGGCTACACCTTC; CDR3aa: CASSPEAGAAQNGNYGYTF
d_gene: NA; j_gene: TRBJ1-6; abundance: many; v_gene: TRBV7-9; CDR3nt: TGTGCCAGCAGCTCGAGGGTTCTCCACTTT; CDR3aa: CASSSRVLHF
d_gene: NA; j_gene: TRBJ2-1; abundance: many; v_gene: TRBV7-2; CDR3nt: TGTGCCAGCCCCCGGGACCCGAGCTCCTACAATGAGCAGTTCTTC; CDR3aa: CASPRDPSSYNEQFF
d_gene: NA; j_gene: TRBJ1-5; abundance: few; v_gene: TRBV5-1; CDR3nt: TGCGCCAGCAGCTTGCTTCAGGGTAGCAATCAGCCCCAGCATTTT; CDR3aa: CASSLLQGSNQPQHF
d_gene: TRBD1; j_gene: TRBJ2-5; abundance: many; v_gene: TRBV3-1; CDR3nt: TGTGCCAGCAGCCCCTGGACAGGGGGTGAAAGGGCTCAAGAGACCCAGTACTTC; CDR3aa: CASSPWTGGERAQETQYF
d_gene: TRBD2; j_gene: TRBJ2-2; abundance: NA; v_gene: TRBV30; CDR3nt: TGTGCCTGGAGTTCGGGACTAGCGGGGGTCGGGGAGCTGTTTTTT; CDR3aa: CAWSSGLAGVGELFF
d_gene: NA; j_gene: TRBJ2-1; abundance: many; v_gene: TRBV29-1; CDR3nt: TGCAGCGTCGACACCTACAATGAGCAGTTCTTC; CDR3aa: CSVDTYNEQFF
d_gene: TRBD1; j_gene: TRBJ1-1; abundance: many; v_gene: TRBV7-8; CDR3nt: TGTGCCAGCAGCTCGCAGACAGGGGGAACCACTGAAGCTTTCTTT; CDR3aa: CASSSQTGGTTEAFF